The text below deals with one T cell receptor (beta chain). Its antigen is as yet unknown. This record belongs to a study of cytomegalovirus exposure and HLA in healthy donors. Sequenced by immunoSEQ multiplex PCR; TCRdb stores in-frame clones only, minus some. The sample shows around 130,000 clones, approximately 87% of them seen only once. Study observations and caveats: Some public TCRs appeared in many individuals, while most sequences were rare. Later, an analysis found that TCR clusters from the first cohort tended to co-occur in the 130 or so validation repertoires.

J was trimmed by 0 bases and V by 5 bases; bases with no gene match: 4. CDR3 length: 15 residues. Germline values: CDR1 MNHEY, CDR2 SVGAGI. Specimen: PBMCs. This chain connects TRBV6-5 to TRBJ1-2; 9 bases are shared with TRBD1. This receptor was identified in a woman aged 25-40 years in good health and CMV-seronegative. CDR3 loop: CASSTGQGSNYGYTF. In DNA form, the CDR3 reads TGTGCCAGCAGTACTGGACAGGGGTCTAACTATGGCTACACCTTC.